This T cell receptor beta chain was identified in a study of shared clonotypes between healthy human individuals. CDR1 and CDR2 from the germline V gene are SGHNT and YYREEE (reference sequence). The CDR3 contains 17 residues. V shed 3 bases and J 0 bases; nucleotides not matched to a gene: 11. This clone occurred once. Sorted-subset replicate PCRs used about 200 ng of genomic DNA. This amount corresponded to 30,000 to 35,000 T cell genomes. Repertoires were generated with immunoSEQ multiplex PCR, while TCRdb's copy carries only in-frame clones and drops some. The sample has roughly 2.5 million clones, around 94% seen once.

This rearrangement joins TRBV5-4 to TRBJ1-1, with 7 positions matching TRBD1. This receptor was obtained from a man between 18 and 29 years old in good health. Sequencing was done on a sample of naive CD4+ T cells sorted from blood. As for subset: CD45RA+ positively selected. The CDR3 loop reads CASSYGVPGQLNTEAFF. DNA of the CDR3: TGTGCCAGCAGCTATGGTGTCCCGGGACAGCTGAACACTGAAGCTTTCTTT.